A single TCR beta chain is shown here with its context. Its target is not known. The data stem from a study of shared clonotypes between healthy human individuals. Points from the study as a whole: It was the few donors that limited the genetic and exposure-history diversity represented. What naive subsets generally showed was a larger estimated richness than memory subsets showed.

Deep was the level at which the assay was run. Sequencing was performed with immunoSEQ multiplex PCR; in TCRdb, only in-frame clones are kept and a portion is missing. The sample records millions of clones, around nine tenths being singletons. Those who donated, Caucasian adults without exception, all lived in Nashville, Tennessee. CDR1 and CDR2 (germline): MNHEY, SMNVEV (reference sequence). V was clipped by 5 bases and J by 8 bases; unmatched bases: 13. The CDR3 is 15 amino acids. The TCR was taken from a man aged 18 to 29 in good health. V usage is TRBV27 and J usage is TRBJ1-2; TRBD1 matches 8 bases. The sequenced sample consisted of naive CD4+ T cells sorted from blood. The subset is: CD45RA+ positively selected. The CDR3 protein is CASSEDRAAVRGYTF. CDR3 sequence (DNA): TGTGCCAGCAGTGAGGACAGGGCAGCGGTGAGGGGCTACACCTTC.